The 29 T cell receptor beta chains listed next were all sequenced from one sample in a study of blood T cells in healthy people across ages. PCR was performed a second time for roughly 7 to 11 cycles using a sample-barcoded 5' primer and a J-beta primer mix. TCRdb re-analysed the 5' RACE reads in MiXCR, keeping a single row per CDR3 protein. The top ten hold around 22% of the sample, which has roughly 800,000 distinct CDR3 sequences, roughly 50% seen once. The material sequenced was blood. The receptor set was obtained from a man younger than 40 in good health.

The CDR3 loop reads CASSKTGTVSYEQYF. The CDR3 DNA sequence: TGTGCCAGCAGTAAAACCGGGACAGTCTCCTACGAGCAGTACTTC. The chain recombines TRBV7-2 with TRBJ2-7; TRBD1 matches 7 bases. Per germline, CDR1 SGHTA and CDR2 FQGNSA. Unmatched junction bases numbered 8, after V lost 6 bases and J lost 0 bases. The CDR3 has 15 amino acids.

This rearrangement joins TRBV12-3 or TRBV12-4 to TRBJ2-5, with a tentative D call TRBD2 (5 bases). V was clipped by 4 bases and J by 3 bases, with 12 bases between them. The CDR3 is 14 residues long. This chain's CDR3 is CASSSRGWEETQYF. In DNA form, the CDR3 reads TGTGCCAGCAGTTCTCGAGGGTGGGAAGAGACCCAGTACTTC.

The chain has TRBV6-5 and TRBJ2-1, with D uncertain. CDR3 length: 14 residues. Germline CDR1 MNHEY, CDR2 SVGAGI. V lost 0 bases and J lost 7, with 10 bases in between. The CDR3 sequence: CASSYSPTGNEQFF. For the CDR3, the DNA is TGTGCCAGCAGTTACTCGCCGACCGGGAATGAGCAGTTCTTC.

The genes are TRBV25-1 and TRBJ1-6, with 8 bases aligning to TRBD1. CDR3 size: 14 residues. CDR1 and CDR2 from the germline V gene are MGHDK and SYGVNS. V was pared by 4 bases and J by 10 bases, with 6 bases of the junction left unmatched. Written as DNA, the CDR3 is TGTGCCAGCAGTGCGAGGACAGGGTTCTCACCCCTCCACTTT. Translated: CASSARTGFSPLHF. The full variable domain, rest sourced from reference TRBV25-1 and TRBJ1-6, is EADIYQTPRYLVIGTGKKITLECSQTMGHDKMYWYQQDPGMELHLIHYSYGVNSTEKGDLSSESTVSRIRTEHFPLTLESARPSHTSQYLCASSARTGFSPLHFGNGTRLTVT.

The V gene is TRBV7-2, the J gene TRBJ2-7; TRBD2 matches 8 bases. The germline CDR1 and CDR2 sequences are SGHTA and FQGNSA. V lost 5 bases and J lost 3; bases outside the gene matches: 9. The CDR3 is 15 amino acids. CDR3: CASSLRGGQNYEQYF. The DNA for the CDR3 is TGTGCCAGCAGCCTACGGGGGGGACAAAACTACGAGCAGTACTTC.

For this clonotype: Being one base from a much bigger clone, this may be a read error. CDR3 loop: CASSEAAGRSPYEQYF. The CDR3 nucleotides are TGTGCCAGCAGTGAAGCTGCGGGGAGATCCCCCTACGAGCAGTACTTC. The chain recombines TRBV6-1 with TRBJ2-7, with D possibly being TRBD2 (6 bases). Looked up from germline, CDR1 is MNHNS and CDR2 is SASEGT. Between the trimmed V and J ends, which lost 0 bases and 2 bases, there was a span of 14 bases. The CDR3 has 16 residues.

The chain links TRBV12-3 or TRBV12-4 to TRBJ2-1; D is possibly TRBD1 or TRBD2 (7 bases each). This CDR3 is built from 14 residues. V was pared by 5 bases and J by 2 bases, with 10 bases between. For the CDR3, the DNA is TGTGCCAGCAGTCAGGGGGGGCCCTACAATGAGCAGTTCTTC. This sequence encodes CASSQGGPYNEQFF.

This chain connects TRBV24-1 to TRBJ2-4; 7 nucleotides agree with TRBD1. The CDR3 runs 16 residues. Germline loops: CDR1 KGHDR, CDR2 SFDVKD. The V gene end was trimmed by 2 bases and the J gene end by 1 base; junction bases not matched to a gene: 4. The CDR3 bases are TGTGCCACCAGTGATTCCACAGGGGCGGCCAAAAACATTCAGTACTTC. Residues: CATSDSTGAAKNIQYF.

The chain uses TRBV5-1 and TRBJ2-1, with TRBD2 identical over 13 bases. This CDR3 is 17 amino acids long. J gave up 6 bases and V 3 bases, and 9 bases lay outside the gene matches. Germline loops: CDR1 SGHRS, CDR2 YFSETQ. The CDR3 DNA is TGCGCCAGCAGCTCCATTCCGACTAGCGGGGGGTCCAATGAGCAGTTCTTC. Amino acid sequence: CASSSIPTSGGSNEQFF.

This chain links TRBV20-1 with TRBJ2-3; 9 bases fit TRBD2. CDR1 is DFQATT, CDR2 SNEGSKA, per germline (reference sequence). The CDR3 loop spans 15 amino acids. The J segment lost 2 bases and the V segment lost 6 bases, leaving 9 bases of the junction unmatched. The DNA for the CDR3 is TGCAGTGCCCAGGAGGCGGGGGGGATCACAGATACGCAGTATTTT. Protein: CSAQEAGGITDTQYF.

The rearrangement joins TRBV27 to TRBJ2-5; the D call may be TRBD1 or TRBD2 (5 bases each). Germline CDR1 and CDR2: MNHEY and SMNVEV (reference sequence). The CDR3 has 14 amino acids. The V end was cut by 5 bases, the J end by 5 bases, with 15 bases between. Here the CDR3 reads CASSAGTTGETQYF. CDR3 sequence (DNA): TGTGCCAGCAGTGCAGGGACCACGGGGGAGACCCAGTACTTC.

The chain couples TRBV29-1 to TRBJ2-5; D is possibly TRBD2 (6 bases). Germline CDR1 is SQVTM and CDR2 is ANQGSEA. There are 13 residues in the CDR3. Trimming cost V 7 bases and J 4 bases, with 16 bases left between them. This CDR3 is CSGVGGNGETQYF. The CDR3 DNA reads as TGCAGCGGGGTTGGCGGGAATGGAGAGACCCAGTACTTC.

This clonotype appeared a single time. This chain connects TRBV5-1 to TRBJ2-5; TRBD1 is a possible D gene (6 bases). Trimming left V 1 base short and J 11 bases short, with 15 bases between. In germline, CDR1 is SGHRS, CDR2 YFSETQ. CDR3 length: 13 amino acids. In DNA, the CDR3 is TGCGCCAGCAGCTTGCGGGGACAACAAGAGCAGTACTTC. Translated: CASSLRGQQEQYF.

The CDR3 DNA follows: TGCGCCAGCAGCCAAGCGTGGTCAAATCAGCCCCAGCATTTT. Translation gives CASSQAWSNQPQHF. The V call is TRBV4-3, the J call TRBJ1-5, with D unresolved. CDR3 length: 14 residues. The germline V and J ends were trimmed by 1 base and 4 bases, with 8 bases remaining between them. The germline gives CDR1 LGHNA, CDR2 YSLEER.

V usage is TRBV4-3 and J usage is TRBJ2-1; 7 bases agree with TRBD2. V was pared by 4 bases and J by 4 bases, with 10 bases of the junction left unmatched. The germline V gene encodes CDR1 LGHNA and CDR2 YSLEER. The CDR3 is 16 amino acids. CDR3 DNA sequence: TGCGCCAGCAGCCTCGAAACTTCCGGGAGGTACAATGAGCAGTTCTTC. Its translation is CASSLETSGRYNEQFF.

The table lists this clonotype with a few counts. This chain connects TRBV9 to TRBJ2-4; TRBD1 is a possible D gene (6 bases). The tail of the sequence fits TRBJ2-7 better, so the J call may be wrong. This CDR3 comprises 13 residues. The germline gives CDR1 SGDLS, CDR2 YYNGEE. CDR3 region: CASSAQYRDEQYF. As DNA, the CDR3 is TGTGCCAGCAGCGCCCAATACAGGGACGAGCAGTACTTC.

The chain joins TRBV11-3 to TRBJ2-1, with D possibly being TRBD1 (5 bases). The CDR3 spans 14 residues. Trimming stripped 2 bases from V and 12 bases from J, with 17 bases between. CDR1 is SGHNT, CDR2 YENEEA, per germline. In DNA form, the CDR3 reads TGTGCCAGCAGCTTAATATCATCAGGGTATGGGCAGTTCTTC. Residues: CASSLISSGYGQFF.

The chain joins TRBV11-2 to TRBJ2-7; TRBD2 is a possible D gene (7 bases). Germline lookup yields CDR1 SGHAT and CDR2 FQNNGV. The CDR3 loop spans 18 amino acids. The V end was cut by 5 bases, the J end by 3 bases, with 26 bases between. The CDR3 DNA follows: TGTGCCAGCAGCCACGAGTGGGGGGGCGCGGATCGATTCTACGAGCAGTACTTC. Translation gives CASSHEWGGADRFYEQYF.

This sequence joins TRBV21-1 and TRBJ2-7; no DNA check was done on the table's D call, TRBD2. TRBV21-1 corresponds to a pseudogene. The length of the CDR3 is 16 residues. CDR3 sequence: CASSNRGWTRSYEQYF. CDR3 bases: TGTGCCAGCAGCAATCGAGGCTGGACCCGGAGCTACGAGCAGTACTTC.

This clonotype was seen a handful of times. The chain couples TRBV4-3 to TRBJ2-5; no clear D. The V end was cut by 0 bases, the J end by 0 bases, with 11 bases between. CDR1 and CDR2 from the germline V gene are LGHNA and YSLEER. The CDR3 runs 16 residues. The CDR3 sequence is CASSQDFSWNQETQYF. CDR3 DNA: TGCGCCAGCAGCCAAGATTTTTCCTGGAACCAAGAGACCCAGTACTTC.

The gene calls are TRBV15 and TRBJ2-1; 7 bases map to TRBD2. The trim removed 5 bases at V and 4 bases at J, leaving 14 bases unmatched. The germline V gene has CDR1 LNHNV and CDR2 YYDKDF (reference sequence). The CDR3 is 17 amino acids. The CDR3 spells CATSGFLGRGQYNEQFF. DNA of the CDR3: TGTGCCACCAGCGGATTCTTGGGGAGGGGCCAATACAATGAGCAGTTCTTC.

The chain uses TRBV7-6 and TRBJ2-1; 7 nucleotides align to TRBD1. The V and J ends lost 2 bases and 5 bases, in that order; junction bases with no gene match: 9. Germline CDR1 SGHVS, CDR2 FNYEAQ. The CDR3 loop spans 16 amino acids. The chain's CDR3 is CASSLTDRESHNEQFF. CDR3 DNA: TGTGCCAGCAGCTTAACCGACAGGGAGAGCCACAATGAGCAGTTCTTC.

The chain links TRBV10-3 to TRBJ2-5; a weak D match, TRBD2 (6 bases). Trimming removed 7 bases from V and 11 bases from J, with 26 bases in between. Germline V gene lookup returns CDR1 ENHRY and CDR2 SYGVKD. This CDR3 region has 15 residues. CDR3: CAIMGLGAGWGEQYF. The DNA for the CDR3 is TGTGCCATCATGGGCCTAGGCGCGGGATGGGGAGAGCAGTACTTC.

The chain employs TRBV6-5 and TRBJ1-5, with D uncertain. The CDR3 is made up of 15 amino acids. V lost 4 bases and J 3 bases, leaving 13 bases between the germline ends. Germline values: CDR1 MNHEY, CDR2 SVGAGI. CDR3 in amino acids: CASSFRAVLNQPQHF. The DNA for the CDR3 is TGTGCCAGCAGTTTTAGGGCCGTCCTCAATCAGCCCCAGCATTTT.

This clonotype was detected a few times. Written as DNA, the CDR3 is TGCAGTGCTAGGGAGTACCATAATTCACCCCTCCACTTT. Residues: CSAREYHNSPLHF. The rearrangement uses TRBV20-1 and TRBJ1-6; D ambiguous. Looked up from germline, CDR1 is DFQATT and CDR2 is SNEGSKA (reference sequence). Trimming removed 3 bases at V and 5 bases at J, with 8 bases between. The CDR3 spans 13 residues.

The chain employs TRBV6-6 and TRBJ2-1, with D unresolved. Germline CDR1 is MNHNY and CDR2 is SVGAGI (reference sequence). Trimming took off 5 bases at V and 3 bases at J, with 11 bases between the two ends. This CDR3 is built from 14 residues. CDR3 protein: CASSDVSDYNEQFF. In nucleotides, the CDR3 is TGTGCCAGCAGTGACGTGTCGGACTACAATGAGCAGTTCTTC.

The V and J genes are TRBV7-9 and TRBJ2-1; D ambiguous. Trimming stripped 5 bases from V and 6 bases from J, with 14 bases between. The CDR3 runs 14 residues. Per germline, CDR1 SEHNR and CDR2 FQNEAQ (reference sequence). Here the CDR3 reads CASSPGPGRNEQFF. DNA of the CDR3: TGTGCCAGCAGCCCCGGACCTGGGCGCAATGAGCAGTTCTTC. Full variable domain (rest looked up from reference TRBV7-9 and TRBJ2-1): DTGVSQNPRHKITKRGQNVTFRCDPISEHNRLYWYRQTLGQGPEFLTYFQNEAQLEKSRLLSDRFSAERPKGSFSTLEIQRTEQGDSAMYLCASSPGPGRNEQFFGPGTRLTVL.

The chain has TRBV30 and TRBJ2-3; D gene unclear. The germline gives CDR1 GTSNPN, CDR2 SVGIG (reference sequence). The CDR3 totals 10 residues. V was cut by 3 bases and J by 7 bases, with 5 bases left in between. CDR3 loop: CAWSEYTQYF. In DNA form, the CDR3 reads TGTGCCTGGAGCGAGTATACGCAGTATTTT.

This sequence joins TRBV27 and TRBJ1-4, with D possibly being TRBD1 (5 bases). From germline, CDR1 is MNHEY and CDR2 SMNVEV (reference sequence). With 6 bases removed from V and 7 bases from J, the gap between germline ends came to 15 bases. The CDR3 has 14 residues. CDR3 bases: TGTGCCAGCAGCCCCAGTTCGGGGCTTGAAAAACTGTTTTTT. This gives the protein CASSPSSGLEKLFF.